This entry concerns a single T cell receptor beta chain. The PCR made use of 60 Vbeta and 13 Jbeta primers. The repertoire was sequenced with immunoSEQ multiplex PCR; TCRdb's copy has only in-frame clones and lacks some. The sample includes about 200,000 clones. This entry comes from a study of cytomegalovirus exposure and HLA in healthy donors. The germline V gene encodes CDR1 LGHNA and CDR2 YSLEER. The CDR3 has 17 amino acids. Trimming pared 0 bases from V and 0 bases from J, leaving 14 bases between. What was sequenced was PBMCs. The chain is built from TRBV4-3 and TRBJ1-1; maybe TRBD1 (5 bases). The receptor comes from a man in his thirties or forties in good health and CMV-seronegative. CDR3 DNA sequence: TGCGCCAGCAGCCAAGATGGAAGACAGAAGATGAACACTGAAGCTTTCTTT. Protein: CASSQDGRQKMNTEAFF.